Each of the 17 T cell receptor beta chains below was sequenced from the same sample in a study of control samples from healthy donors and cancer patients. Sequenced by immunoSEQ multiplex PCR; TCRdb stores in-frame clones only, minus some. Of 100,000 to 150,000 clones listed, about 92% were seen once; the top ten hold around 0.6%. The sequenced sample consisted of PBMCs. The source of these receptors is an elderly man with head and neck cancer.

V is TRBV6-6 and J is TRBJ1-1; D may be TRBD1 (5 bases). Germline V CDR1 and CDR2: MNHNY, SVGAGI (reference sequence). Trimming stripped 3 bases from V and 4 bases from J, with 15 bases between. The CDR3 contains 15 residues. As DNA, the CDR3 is TGTGCCAGCAGTTATACGCCGGGACCGTTCACTGAAGCTTTCTTT. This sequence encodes CASSYTPGPFTEAFF.

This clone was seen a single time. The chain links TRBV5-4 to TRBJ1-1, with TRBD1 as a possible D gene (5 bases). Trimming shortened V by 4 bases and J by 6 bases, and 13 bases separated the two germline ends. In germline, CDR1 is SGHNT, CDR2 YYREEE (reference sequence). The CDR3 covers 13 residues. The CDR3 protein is CASSATGSPEAFF. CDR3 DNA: TGTGCCAGCAGCGCCACAGGTTCCCCTGAAGCTTTCTTT.

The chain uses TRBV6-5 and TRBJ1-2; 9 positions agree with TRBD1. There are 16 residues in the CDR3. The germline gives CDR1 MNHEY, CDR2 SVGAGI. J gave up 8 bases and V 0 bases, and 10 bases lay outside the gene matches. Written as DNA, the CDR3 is TGTGCCAGCAGTTACTCGAAGGGGACAGGGATCCGGGGCTACACCTTC. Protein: CASSYSKGTGIRGYTF.

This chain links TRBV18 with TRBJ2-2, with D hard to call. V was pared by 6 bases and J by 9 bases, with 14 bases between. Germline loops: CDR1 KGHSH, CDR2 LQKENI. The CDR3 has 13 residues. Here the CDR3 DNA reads TGTGCCAGCTCGCAACTACTGGGCCGGGAGCTGTTTTTT. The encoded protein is CASSQLLGRELFF.

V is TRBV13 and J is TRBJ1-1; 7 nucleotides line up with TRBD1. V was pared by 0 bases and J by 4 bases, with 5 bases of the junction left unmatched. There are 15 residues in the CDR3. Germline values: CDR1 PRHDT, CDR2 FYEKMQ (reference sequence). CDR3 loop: CASSLGGGGSTEAFF. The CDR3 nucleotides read TGTGCCAGCAGCTTAGGAGGGGGCGGCAGCACTGAAGCTTTCTTT. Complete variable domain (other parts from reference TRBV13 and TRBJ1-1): AAGVIQSPRHLIKEKRETATLKCYPIPRHDTVYWYQQGPGQDPQFLISFYEKMQSDKGSIPDRFSAQQFSDYHSELNMSSLELGDSALYFCASSLGGGGSTEAFFGQGTRLTVV.

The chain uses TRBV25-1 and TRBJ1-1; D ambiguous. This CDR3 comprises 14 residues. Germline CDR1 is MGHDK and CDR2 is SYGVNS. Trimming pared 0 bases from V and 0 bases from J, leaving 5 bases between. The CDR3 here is CASSEYAVNTEAFF. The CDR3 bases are TGTGCCAGCAGTGAATATGCAGTGAACACTGAAGCTTTCTTT.

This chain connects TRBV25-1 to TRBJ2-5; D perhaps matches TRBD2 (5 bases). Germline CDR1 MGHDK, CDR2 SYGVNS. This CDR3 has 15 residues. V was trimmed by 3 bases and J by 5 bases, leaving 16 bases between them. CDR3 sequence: CASSERRTSGETQYF. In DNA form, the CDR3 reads TGTGCCAGCAGTGAGCGTCGGACCTCGGGGGAGACCCAGTACTTC.

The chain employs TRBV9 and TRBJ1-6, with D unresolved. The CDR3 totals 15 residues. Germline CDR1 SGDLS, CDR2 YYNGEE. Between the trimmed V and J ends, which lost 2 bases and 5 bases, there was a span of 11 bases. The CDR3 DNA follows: TGTGCCAGCAGCGTTGGCGGTACCCATAATTCACCCCTCCACTTT. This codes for CASSVGGTHNSPLHF. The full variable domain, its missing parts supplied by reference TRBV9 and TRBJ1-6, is DSGVTQTPKHLITATGQRVTLRCSPRSGDLSVYWYQQSLDQGLQFLIQYYNGEERAKGNILERFSAQQFPDLHSELNLSSLELGDSALYFCASSVGGTHNSPLHFGNGTRLTVT.

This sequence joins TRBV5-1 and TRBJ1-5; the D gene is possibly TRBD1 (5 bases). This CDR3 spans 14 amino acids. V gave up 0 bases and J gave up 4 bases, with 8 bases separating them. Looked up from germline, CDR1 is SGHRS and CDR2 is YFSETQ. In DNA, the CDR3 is TGCGCCAGCAGCTTGGATGGGGGGAATCAGCCCCAGCATTTT. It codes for CASSLDGGNQPQHF. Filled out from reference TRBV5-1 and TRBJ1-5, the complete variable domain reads KAGVTQTPRYLIKTRGQQVTLSCSPISGHRSVSWYQQTPGQGLQFLFEYFSETQRNKGNFPGRFSGRQFSNSRSEMNVSTLELGDSALYLCASSLDGGNQPQHFGDGTRLSIL.

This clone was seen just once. Written as DNA, the CDR3 is TGCGCCAGCAGTCAACTCTACCTTCCCCTAAAAACGAACACCGGGGAGCTGTTTTTT. Encoded protein: CASSQLYLPLKTNTGELFF. The rearrangement links TRBV23-1 to TRBJ2-2; the D is unclear. TRBV23-1 has ORF status, its function being uncertain. V gave up 2 bases and J gave up 0 bases, with 19 bases separating them. CDR3 length equals 19 residues.

The CDR3 bases are TGTGCCAGTAGTAATGAGGGTTACTACGAGCAGTACTTC. It translates to CASSNEGYYEQYF. The rearrangement joins TRBV19 to TRBJ2-7, with D tentatively TRBD2 (5 bases). CDR3 size: 13 residues. The germline V gene encodes CDR1 LNHDA and CDR2 SQIVND (reference sequence). Trimming took off 4 bases at V and 3 bases at J, with 10 bases between the two ends.

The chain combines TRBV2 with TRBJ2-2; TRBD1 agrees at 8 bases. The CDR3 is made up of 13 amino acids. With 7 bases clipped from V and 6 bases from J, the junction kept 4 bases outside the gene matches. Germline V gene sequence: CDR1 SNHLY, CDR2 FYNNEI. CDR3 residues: CASKDRAPGELFF. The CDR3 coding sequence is TGTGCCAGCAAGGACAGGGCGCCCGGGGAGCTGTTTTTT.

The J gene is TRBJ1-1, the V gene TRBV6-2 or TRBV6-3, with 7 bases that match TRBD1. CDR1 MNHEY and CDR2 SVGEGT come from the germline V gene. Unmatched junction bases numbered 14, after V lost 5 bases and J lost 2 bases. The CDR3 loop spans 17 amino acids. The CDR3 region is CASSQAGTALKNTEAFF. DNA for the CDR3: TGTGCCAGCAGTCAAGCCGGGACAGCCCTAAAAAACACTGAAGCTTTCTTT.

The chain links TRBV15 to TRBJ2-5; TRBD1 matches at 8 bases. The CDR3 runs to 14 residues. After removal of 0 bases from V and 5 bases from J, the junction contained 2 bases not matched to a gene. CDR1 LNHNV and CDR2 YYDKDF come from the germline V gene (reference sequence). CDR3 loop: CATSRDRGPETQYF. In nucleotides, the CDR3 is TGTGCCACCAGCAGAGACAGGGGGCCCGAGACCCAGTACTTC.

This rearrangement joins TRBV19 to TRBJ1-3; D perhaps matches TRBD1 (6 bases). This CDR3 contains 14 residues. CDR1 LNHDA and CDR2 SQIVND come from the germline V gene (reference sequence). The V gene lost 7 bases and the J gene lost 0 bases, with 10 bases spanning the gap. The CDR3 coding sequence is TGTGCCAGTAAGGACAGATACTCTGGAAACACCATATATTTT. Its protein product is CASKDRYSGNTIYF.

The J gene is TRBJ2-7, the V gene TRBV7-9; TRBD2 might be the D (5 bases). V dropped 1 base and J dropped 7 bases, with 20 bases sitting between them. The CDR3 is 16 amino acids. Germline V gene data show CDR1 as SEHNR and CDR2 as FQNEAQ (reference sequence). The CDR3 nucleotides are TGTGCCAGCAGCTTAGGGCGATTAGCGCGAATGGGGGAGCAGTACTTC. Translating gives CASSLGRLARMGEQYF.

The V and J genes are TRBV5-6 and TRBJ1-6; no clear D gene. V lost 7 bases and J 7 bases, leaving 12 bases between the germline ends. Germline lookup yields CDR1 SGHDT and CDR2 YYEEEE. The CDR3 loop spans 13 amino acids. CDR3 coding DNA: TGTGCCAGCTTAAGAGGGCGAAATTCACCCCTCCACTTT. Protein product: CASLRGRNSPLHF.